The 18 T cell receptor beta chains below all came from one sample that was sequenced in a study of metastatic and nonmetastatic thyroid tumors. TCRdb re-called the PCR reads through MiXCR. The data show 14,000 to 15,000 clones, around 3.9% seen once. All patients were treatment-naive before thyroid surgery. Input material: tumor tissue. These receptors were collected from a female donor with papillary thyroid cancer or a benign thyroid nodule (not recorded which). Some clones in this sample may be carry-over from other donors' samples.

CDR3 in DNA: TGCGCCAGCAGCTCACACGGGGGGGCCATGTCAGATACGCAGTATTTT. It encodes CASSSHGGAMSDTQYF. The chain is built from TRBV5-1 and TRBJ2-3, with 8 bases lining up with TRBD2. The V gene's germline CDR1 is SGHRS and CDR2 YFSETQ. CDR3 length: 16 residues. The V gene end was trimmed by 3 bases and the J gene end by 4 bases; junction bases not matched to a gene: 10.

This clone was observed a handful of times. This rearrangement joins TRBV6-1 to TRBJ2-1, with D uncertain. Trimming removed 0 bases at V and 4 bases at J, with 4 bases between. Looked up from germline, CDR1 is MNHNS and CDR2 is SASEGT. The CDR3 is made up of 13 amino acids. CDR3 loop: CASSEAEYNEQFF. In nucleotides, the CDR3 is TGTGCCAGCAGTGAAGCGGAGTACAATGAGCAGTTCTTC.

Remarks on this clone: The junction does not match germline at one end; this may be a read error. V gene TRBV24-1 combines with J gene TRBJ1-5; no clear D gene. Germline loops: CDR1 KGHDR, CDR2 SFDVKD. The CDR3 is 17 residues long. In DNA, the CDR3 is TGTACCACCAGTCCCCTGGGAGCGAGTTGTAGCAGTCAGCCCCAGCATTTT. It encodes CTTSPLGASCSSQPQHF.

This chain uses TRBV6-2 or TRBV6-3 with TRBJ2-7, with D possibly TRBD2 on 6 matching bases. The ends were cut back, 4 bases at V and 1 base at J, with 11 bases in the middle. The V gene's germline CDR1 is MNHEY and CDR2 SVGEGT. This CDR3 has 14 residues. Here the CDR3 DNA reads TGTGCCAGCAGTTGGGCGGGGCGGTCCTACGAGCAGTACTTC. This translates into CASSWAGRSYEQYF.

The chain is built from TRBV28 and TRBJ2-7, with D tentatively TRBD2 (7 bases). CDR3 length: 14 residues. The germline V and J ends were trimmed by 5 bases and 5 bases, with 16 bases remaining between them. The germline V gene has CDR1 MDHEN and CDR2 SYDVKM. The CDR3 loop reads CASSLLGGGHEQYF. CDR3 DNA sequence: TGTGCCAGCAGTCTACTGGGGGGGGGCCACGAGCAGTACTTC.

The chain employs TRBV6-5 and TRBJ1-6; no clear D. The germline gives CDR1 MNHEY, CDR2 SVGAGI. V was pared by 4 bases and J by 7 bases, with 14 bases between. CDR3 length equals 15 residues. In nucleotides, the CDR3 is TGTGCCAGCAGTTTTGTTGACCCACAAAATTCACCCCTCCACTTT. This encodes CASSFVDPQNSPLHF.

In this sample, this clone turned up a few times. CDR3 sequence (DNA): TGTGCCAGCAGTGACTCGAGCACCGGGGAGCTGTTTTTT. This translates into CASSDSSTGELFF. V and J are TRBV6-4 and TRBJ2-2; D remains ambiguous. The CDR3 runs to 13 residues. V was cut by 0 bases and J by 4 bases, with 3 bases left in between. Germline values: CDR1 MRHNA, CDR2 SNTAGT.

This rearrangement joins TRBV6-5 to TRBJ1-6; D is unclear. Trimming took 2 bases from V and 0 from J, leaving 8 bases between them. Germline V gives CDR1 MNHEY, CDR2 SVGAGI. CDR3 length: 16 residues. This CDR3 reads CASSYPSSSYNSPLHF. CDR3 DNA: TGTGCCAGCAGTTACCCTTCTAGCTCCTATAATTCACCCCTCCACTTT.

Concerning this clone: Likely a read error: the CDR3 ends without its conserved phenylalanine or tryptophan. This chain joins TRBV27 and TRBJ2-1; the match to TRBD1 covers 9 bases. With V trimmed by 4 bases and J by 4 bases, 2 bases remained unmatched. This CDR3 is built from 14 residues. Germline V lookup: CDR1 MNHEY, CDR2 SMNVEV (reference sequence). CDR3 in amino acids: CASSWDRVYNEQFS. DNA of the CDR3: TGTGCCAGCAGTTGGGACAGGGTTTACAATGAGCAGTTCTCC.

CDR3 residues: CASSTSPGQTYEQYF. CDR3 DNA: TGTGCCAGCAGCACCTCTCCGGGACAGACCTACGAGCAGTACTTC. The V gene is TRBV2, the J gene TRBJ2-7; 7 nucleotides align to TRBD1. The CDR3 has 15 residues. CDR1 SNHLY and CDR2 FYNNEI come from the germline V gene. The junction had 10 bases not matched to a gene; V was cut back by 6 bases and J by 2 bases. Full variable domain (remainder filled in from reference TRBV2 and TRBJ2-7): EPEVTQTPSHQVTQMGQEVILRCVPISNHLYFYWYRQILGQKVEFLVSFYNNEISEKSEIFDDQFSVERPDGSNFTLKIRSTKLEDSAMYFCASSTSPGQTYEQYFGPGTRLTVT.

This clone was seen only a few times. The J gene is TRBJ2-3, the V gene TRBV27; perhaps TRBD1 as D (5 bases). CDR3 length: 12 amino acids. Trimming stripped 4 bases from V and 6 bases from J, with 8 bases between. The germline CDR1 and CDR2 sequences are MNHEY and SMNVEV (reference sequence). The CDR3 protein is CASSSRGDTQYF. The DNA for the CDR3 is TGTGCCAGCAGTTCAAGGGGTGATACGCAGTATTTT.

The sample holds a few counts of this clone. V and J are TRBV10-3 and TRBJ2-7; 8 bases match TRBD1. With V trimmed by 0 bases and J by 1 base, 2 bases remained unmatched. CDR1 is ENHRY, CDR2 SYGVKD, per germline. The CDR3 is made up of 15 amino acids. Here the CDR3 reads CAISESRTGSYEQYF. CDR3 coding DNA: TGTGCCATCAGTGAGTCAAGGACAGGGTCCTACGAGCAGTACTTC.

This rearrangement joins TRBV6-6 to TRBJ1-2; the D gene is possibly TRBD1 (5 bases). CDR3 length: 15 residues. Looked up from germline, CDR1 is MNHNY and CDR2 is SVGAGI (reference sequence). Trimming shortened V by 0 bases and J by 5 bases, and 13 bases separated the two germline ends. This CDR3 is CASSYSIGANYGYTF. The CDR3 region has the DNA TGTGCCAGCAGTTACTCAATAGGGGCGAATTATGGCTACACCTTC.

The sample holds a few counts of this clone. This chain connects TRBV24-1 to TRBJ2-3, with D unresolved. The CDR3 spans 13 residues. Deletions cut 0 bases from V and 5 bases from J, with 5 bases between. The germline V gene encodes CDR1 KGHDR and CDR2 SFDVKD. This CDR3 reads CATSDLNEDTQYF. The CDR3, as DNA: TGTGCCACCAGTGATTTGAATGAAGATACGCAGTATTTT.

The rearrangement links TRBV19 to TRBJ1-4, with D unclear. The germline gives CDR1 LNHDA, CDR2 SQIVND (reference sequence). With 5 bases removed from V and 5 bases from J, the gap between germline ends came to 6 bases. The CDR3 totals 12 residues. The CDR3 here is CASSSLNEKLFF. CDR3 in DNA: TGTGCCAGTAGTTCCTTAAATGAAAAACTGTTTTTT. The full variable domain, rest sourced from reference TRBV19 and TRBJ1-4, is DGGITQSPKYLFRKEGQNVTLSCEQNLNHDAMYWYRQDPGQGLRLIYYSQIVNDFQKGDIAEGYSVSREKKESFPLTVTSAQKNPTAFYLCASSSLNEKLFFGSGTQLSVL.

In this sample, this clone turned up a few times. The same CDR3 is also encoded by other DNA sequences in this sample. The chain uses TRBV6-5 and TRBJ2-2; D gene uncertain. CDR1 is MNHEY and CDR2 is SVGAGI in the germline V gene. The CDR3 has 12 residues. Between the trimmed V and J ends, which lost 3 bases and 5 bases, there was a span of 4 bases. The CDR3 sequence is CASSYRTGELFF. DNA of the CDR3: TGTGCCAGCAGTTATAGGACCGGGGAGCTGTTTTTT.

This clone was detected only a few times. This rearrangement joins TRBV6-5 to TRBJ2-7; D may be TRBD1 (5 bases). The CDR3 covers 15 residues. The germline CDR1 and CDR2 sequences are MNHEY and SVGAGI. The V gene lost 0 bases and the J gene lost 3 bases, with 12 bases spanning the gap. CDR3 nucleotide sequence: TGTGCCAGCAGTTACTCAGAGACAGACCTCTACGAGCAGTACTTC. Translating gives CASSYSETDLYEQYF.

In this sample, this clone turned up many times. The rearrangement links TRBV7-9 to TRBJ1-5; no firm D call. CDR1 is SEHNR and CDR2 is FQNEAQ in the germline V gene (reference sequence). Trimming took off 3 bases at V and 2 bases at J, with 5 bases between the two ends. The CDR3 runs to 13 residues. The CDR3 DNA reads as TGTGCCAGCAGCTTCCACGGCAATCAGCCCCAGCATTTT. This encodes CASSFHGNQPQHF.